This T cell receptor (beta chain) was sequenced during a study of blood T cell repertoires in COVID-19. Clones were sequenced by immunoSEQ multiplex PCR, and TCRdb holds only the in-frame ones, with some missing. Here the sample spans around 150,000 clones, 84% being singletons. This study enrolled people aged about 18 to 95 from about two dozen US geographic areas. The length of the CDR3 is 15 residues. V gave up 5 bases and J gave up 7 bases; unmatched junction bases: 5. Germline V CDR1 and CDR2: SGHTA, FQGTGA. This receptor was obtained from a woman aged 50 to 65 with acute COVID-19. Sample: PBMCs or T cells enriched from blood (not recorded which). V usage is TRBV7-3 and J usage is TRBJ2-1, with 13 bases that match TRBD2. Written as DNA, the CDR3 is TGTGCCAGCAGCGCCGGACTAGCGGGAGTTAATGAGCAGTTCTTC. It yields the protein CASSAGLAGVNEQFF.